The present T cell receptor beta chain was sequenced within a study of shared clonotypes between healthy human individuals. Points from the study as a whole: Relative to their counterparts shared across all four donors, non-shared clonotypes exhibited diminished generation probabilities.

The study ran the assay at deep level. Assay used: immunoSEQ multiplex PCR; TCRdb lists only in-frame clones, some missing. The sample has about 2 million clones, over 85% seen once; the top ten hold roughly 1%. Concerning this clone itself: Its antigen remains unknown.

CD45RO-negative, CCR7-positively selected cells formed the naive CD8 fraction, excluding terminally differentiated effector memory CD45RA+ cells. Germline V gene sequence: CDR1 MNHEY, CDR2 SMNVEV (reference sequence). The CDR3 contains 14 residues. Between the trimmed V and J ends, which lost 6 bases and 2 bases, there was a span of 14 bases. Sequencing was carried out using naive CD8+ T cells sorted from blood. The clonotype was recovered from a man aged 18 to 29 in good health. The chain uses TRBV27 and TRBJ2-7, with D possibly being TRBD2 (5 bases). Written as DNA, the CDR3 is TGTGCCAGCAGCGTTTTCTCGGGAACCTACGAGCAGTACTTC. Translated: CASSVFSGTYEQYF.